The present T cell receptor beta chain was sequenced within a study of molecular identifiers for immune sequencing clone quantification (dated by TCRdb to 2017 to 2018). Broadly, across the study: For a replicate experiment, RNA from roughly 21,000 or 96,000 naive CD8 T cells was divided into five aliquots, and four of the five aliquots were sequenced. This methods study used CD8 T cells to benchmark TCR RNA copy counting and molecular-identifier clustering-based TCR repertoire sequencing (MIDCIRS).

What the authors observed across the whole study: The sizes of highly expanded clones could end up underestimated when identical TCR molecules share a barcode. The naive libraries included spiked-in Jurkat TCR RNA (fewer than eleven copies' worth), and this RNA is not part of the donor repertoire. Modeling gave about 3.2 recovered TCR RNA copies per cell versus 9.5 to 10 by digital PCR, implying around 33% capture efficiency. When barcode sub-clustering was omitted, TCR diversity was inflated by chimeric consensus sequences, with chimeras reaching as high as 47%. In CMV-specific effector cells, clones with more than 20 RNA copies accounted for over 98% of molecules, whereas in naive cells such clones accounted for under 1%. Even against a background of some 1 million naive CD8 T cells, spiked-in Jurkat TCR RNA amounting to a single cell's worth was reported to be detectable.

The library was obtained by PCR. Sequenced on an Illumina HiSeq 4000. Bulk TCR libraries were made following a previously described method, with the TCR primers given in Table S5. Purification of total RNA was performed with the Qiagen AllPrep DNA/RNA kit. Before any analysis, reads coming from multiple sequencing runs of the same library were combined into one pool. On the authors' methods: Reads were retained only if the reads had an exact TCR constant sequence, and the retained reads were trimmed to 150 nt and grouped according to their 12-nt molecular barcodes. Reads in each barcode group were sub-clustered using a 15% Levenshtein threshold, and a quality-weighted consensus sequence was built for each RNA molecule. Non-functional sequences were filtered out, along with any lower-count sequence sitting one edit away from another sequence. Barcode sub-clusters with fewer than 20% of the maximum read count were removed, based on fitting two negative binomial distributions. TCRdb applied fastp at Q25 and MiXCR to the public reads, then kept only in-frame beta chains. Here each entry gathers all rows of one CDR3 protein and keeps the most common genes and DNA. TCRdb's processing, not the authors' own work, is the source of the V and J calls. Counted in this sample were about 510,000 distinct CDR3 sequences; over 20% of them appeared once. The ten largest clones add up to approximately 0.84% of the sample.

The CDR3 goes from the cysteine to the phenylalanine over 19 residues. Of the read, only the CDR3 DNA is kept; its 57 bases are in frame from base 1. Trimming takes 0 bases off V and 7 bases off J; junction bases not matched to a gene: 17. From a lookup of the germline V gene, CDR1 and CDR2 are SQVTM and ANQGSEA. Libraries of naive CD8 T cells were built from anywhere between about 17,000 and 1,000,000 sorted cells, with 10%, 30% or 50% of the purified RNA used. Naive CD8 T cells were FACS-sorted as CD8+CD4-CCR7+CD45RA+ on a BD FACSAria II into RLT Plus buffer. Approximately nine TCR copies' worth of Jurkat RNA were spiked into about 20,000-1,100,000 naive CD8 T cell samples to test detection sensitivity. CD8 T cells were enriched using RosetteSep CD8+ T Cell Enrichment Cocktail and Ficoll-Paque, and the enriched cells then underwent ACK red cell lysis. This clonotype was seen repeatedly, ten times or more. Its antigen target is currently unknown. No base-level quality is on record; no much larger clone is a single base apart.

The chain couples TRBV29-1 to TRBJ2-7, with 14 central nucleotides matching TRBD2. Sequencing was carried out using naive CD8+ T cells from blood, with Jurkat cell RNA spiked in. This sample's cell subset or site label indicates: FACS-sorted CD8+CD4-CCR7+CD45RA+ naive T cells. This TCR was sampled from a human donor in good health. Some libraries in this study had Jurkat cell RNA spiked in. Here the CDR3 is given as CSVEDPLGGTSGSEGEQYF. The DNA sequence is TGCAGCGTTGAAGATCCCTTGGGAGGGACTAGCGGGAGTGAAGGAGAGCAGTACTTC.